One T cell receptor (beta chain) is described in this entry. Its antigen remains unidentified. This record comes from a study of cytomegalovirus exposure and HLA in healthy donors. Study overall: An early release of data contained roughly 86 million unique TCRs, which came from HLA-typed donors. Findings of the study overall: An analysis that was carried out later associated 16,951 TCR beta sequences with HLA alleles at 0.05 false discovery rate. Cytomegalovirus-associated status was assigned to 150 to 200 TCR beta chains.

Use of 60 Vbeta and 13 Jbeta primers characterized the PCR. The repertoire was sequenced with immunoSEQ multiplex PCR; TCRdb's copy has only in-frame clones and lacks some. Its listing shows roughly 120,000 clones. This CDR3 region has 11 residues. Trimming left V 2 bases short and J 13 bases short, with 12 bases between. Germline CDR1 and CDR2: SGHRS and YFSETQ. This sequence originates from a middle-aged man in good health and CMV-seronegative. The sequencing sample was made of PBMCs. The J gene is TRBJ2-5, the V gene TRBV5-1; possible D gene TRBD2, 5 bases. CDR3 nucleotide sequence: TGCGCCAGCAGCTTAATCGGGATACGGTACTTC. Translation: CASSLIGIRYF.